These T cell receptor beta chains were read from a single sample in a study of OX40 agonist ivuxolimab in advanced cancers. Profiled with immunoSEQ multiplex PCR; TCRdb holds only in-frame clones, not every one. This sample has around 83,000 clones, with roughly 90% found just once. Sequenced material: CD4+ or CD8+ T cells sorted from blood, taken in a trial of the OX40 agonist ivuxolimab. Receptors originate from an adult with an advanced solid tumor such as melanoma, head and neck, liver or kidney cancer. CDR3s include the opening cysteine and the closing phenylalanine or tryptophan. A D gene is named only where the DNA matches it firmly. Part of the rows lack a size; the others show once, few, many or a class for expanded clones.

D	J	size	V	CDR3	DNA
NA	TRBJ2-5	NA	TRBV28	CASSGGEGLRETQYF	TGTGCCAGCAGTGGGGGTGAGGGATTGAGGGAGACCCAGTACTTC
NA	TRBJ2-7	NA	TRBV7-8	CASSPELLVGSVGRYEQYF	TGTGCCAGCAGCCCAGAGTTATTGGTCGGTTCGGTGGGAAGGTACGAGCAGTACTTC
NA	TRBJ1-4	NA	TRBV28	CASSGGGEKLFF	TGTGCCAGCAGTGGGGGAGGGGAAAAACTGTTTTTT
TRBD1	TRBJ1-6	NA	TRBV10-3	CAISSYRGSPLHF	TGTGCCATCAGCTCGTACAGGGGCTCACCCCTCCACTTT
NA	TRBJ2-1	NA	TRBV28	CASSFRDSPQFF	TGTGCCAGCAGTTTCCGGGACTCCCCTCAGTTCTTC
NA	TRBJ2-1	NA	TRBV11-3	CASSSAASSYNEQFF	TGTGCCAGCAGCTCCGCGGCGAGCTCCTACAATGAGCAGTTCTTC
NA	TRBJ2-5	NA	TRBV28	CASSSVQETQYF	TGTGCCAGCAGCTCCGTTCAAGAGACCCAGTACTTC
TRBD2	TRBJ2-5	NA	TRBV7-2	CASSLSSGSRETQYF	TGTGCCAGCAGCTTATCTAGCGGGAGCCGTGAGACCCAGTACTTC
TRBD1	TRBJ1-1	NA	TRBV5-1	CASSSEGQLNTEAFF	TGCGCCAGCAGCTCGGAGGGACAGTTGAACACTGAAGCTTTCTTT
TRBD1	TRBJ2-7	NA	TRBV6-5	CASSRQGAVEQYF	TGTGCCAGCAGCCGACAGGGGGCAGTCGAGCAGTACTTC
TRBD1	TRBJ1-1	once	TRBV30	CAWGFQGATEAFF	TGTGCCTGGGGATTCCAGGGGGCCACTGAAGCTTTCTTT
TRBD1	TRBJ2-5	NA	TRBV6-5	CASSYGQGPETQYF	TGTGCCAGCAGTTACGGACAGGGTCCAGAGACCCAGTACTTC
NA	TRBJ2-1	NA	TRBV21-1	CASSKAYRREGIFDEQFF	TGTGCCAGCAGCAAAGCTTATCGGCGGGAGGGCATTTTCGATGAGCAGTTCTTC
NA	TRBJ2-2	NA	TRBV7-2	CASSLVVGHGELFF	TGTGCCAGCAGCTTAGTTGTAGGTCACGGGGAGCTGTTTTTT
NA	TRBJ2-7	NA	TRBV5-1	CASSSQGAYEQYF	TGCGCCAGCAGCTCCCAGGGAGCCTACGAGCAGTACTTC
TRBD1	TRBJ1-2	NA	TRBV19	CASSIGRGRNYGYTF	TGTGCCAGTAGTATCGGCAGGGGGCGAAACTATGGCTACACCTTC
NA	TRBJ1-1	NA	TRBV11-3	CASSLGAGNTEAFF	TGTGCCAGCAGCTTAGGGGCAGGGAACACTGAAGCTTTCTTT
NA	TRBJ1-2	NA	TRBV7-9	CASSPPPVGAGYTF	TGTGCCAGCAGCCCTCCCCCAGTCGGGGCTGGCTACACCTTC
NA	TRBJ2-7	NA	TRBV18	CASSLGQEGTYEQYF	TGTGCCAGCTCACTAGGACAGGAGGGAACCTACGAGCAGTACTTC
TRBD1	TRBJ1-2	NA	TRBV5-6	CASSLWTGESGYTF	TGTGCCAGCAGCTTGTGGACAGGGGAAAGTGGCTACACCTTC
NA	TRBJ1-1	NA	TRBV11-1	CASSLTTATNTEAFF	TGTGCCAGCAGCTTAACGACAGCGACAAACACTGAAGCTTTCTTT
NA	TRBJ1-6	NA	TRBV30	CAWSVWRTSSYNSPLHF	TGTGCCTGGAGTGTTTGGCGGACGAGCTCCTATAATTCACCCCTCCACTTT
NA	TRBJ2-3	NA	TRBV7-2	CASSPANTQYF	TGTGCCAGCAGCCCTGCGAATACGCAGTATTTT
NA	TRBJ2-1	NA	TRBV7-2	CASSFALNEQFF	TGTGCCAGCAGCTTCGCTCTTAATGAGCAGTTCTTC
TRBD1	TRBJ2-5	NA	TRBV6-1	CASNLQGAREETQYF	TGTGCCAGCAACCTACAGGGGGCAAGGGAAGAGACCCAGTACTTC
NA	TRBJ2-1	NA	TRBV7-9	CASSSYPDSNNEQFF	TGTGCCAGCAGCTCCTATCCGGACAGCAACAATGAGCAGTTCTTC
NA	TRBJ1-2	once	TRBV19	CASSSRYGYTF	TGTGCCAGTAGTTCACGGTATGGCTACACCTTC
TRBD2	TRBJ2-5	NA	TRBV2	CASRGTSGRSRETQYF	TGTGCCAGCAGGGGGACTAGCGGGAGGTCTAGGGAGACCCAGTACTTC
NA	TRBJ2-2	NA	TRBV5-1	CASSFIETGELFF	TGCGCCAGCAGCTTTATCGAGACCGGGGAGCTGTTTTTT
NA	TRBJ1-5	NA	TRBV4-1	CASSQDPSGAGNQPQHF	TGCGCCAGCAGCCAAGATCCCTCAGGGGCGGGCAATCAGCCCCAGCATTTT
NA	TRBJ2-5	NA	TRBV19	CASSIGLIQETQYF	TGTGCCAGTAGTATAGGACTGATTCAAGAGACCCAGTACTTC
NA	TRBJ2-3	NA	TRBV6-5	CASKWSSVDTDTQYF	TGTGCCAGCAAGTGGTCCAGCGTAGACACAGATACGCAGTATTTT
NA	TRBJ2-7	NA	TRBV6-5	CASSDPYEQYF	TGTGCCAGCAGTGACCCCTACGAGCAGTACTTC
NA	TRBJ2-7	NA	TRBV27	CASSRVLLAWNEQYF	TGTGCCAGCAGTCGTGTTCTTCTCGCATGGAACGAGCAGTACTTC
NA	TRBJ2-7	NA	TRBV28	CAALGHRAEQYF	TGTGCCGCGCTAGGACACCGGGCCGAGCAGTACTTC
TRBD1	TRBJ2-3	once	TRBV5-1	CASSSSGTGPDTQYF	TGCGCCAGCAGCTCATCCGGGACAGGGCCAGATACGCAGTATTTT
TRBD1	TRBJ2-7	NA	TRBV4-1	CASSQALIGTGGGYEQYF	TGCGCCAGCAGCCAAGCCCTAATCGGGACAGGGGGAGGCTACGAGCAGTACTTC
TRBD2	TRBJ2-2	once	TRBV2	CASSEGLAGVTGELFF	TGTGCCAGCAGTGAGGGACTAGCGGGAGTAACCGGGGAGCTGTTTTTT
NA	TRBJ2-5	NA	TRBV7-2	CASSSQETQYF	TGTGCCAGCAGCTCCCAAGAGACCCAGTACTTC
TRBD1	TRBJ2-6	NA	TRBV4-1	CASSRWDRAVSGANVLTF	TGCGCCAGCAGCCGGTGGGACAGGGCTGTTTCTGGGGCCAACGTCCTGACTTTC